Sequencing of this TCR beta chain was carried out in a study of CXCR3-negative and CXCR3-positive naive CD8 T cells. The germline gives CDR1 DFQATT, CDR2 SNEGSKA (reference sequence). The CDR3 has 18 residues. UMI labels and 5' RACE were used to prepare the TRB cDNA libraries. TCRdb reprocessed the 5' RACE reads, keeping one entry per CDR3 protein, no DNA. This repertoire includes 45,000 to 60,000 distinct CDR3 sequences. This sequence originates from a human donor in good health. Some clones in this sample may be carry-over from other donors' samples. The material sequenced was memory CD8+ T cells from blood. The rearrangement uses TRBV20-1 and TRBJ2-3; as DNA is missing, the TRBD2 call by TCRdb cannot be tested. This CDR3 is CSARNSGLAASGTDTQYF.